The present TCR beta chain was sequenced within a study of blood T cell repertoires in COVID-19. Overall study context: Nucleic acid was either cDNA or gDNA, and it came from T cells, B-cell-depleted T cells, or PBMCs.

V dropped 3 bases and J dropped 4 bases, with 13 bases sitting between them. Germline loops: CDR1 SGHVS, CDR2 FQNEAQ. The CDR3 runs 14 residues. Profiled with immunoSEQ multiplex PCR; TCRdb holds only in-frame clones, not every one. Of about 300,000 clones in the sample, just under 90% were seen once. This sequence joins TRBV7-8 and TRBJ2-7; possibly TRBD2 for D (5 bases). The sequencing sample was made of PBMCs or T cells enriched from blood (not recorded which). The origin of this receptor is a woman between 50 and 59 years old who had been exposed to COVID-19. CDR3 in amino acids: CASSFEGLAYEQYF. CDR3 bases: TGTGCCAGCAGCTTTGAGGGCCTCGCGTACGAGCAGTACTTC.